A selection of T cell receptor beta chains follows, all from one sample in a study of T cell responses to AZD1222 COVID-19 vaccine. The method was immunoSEQ multiplex PCR; TCRdb's version includes in-frame clones alone and lacks a portion of them. The table includes approximately 100,000 clones, more than 75% detected once. The sequencing used peripheral blood, collected on day 0 of AZD1222 vaccination. The receptors shown here come from an adult in good health. Each CDR3 is given with its conserved first and last residue. D genes are given only for firm matches. Expanded clones are given a class, and other clones once, few, many or no size at all.

-,TRBJ2-3,-,TRBV19,CASSKIYSTDTQYF,TGTGCCAGTAGTAAGATTTACAGCACAGATACGCAGTATTTT
-,TRBJ1-4,-,TRBV11-2,CASSLGEANEKLFF,TGTGCCAGCAGCTTAGGGGAAGCTAATGAAAAACTGTTTTTT
once,TRBJ2-1,TRBD1,TRBV27,CASSRDRADYNEQFF,TGTGCCAGCAGTCGGGACAGGGCAGACTACAATGAGCAGTTCTTC
-,TRBJ1-3,-,TRBV5-1,CASSLEGHSGNTIYF,TGCGCCAGCAGCTTGGAGGGTCACTCTGGAAACACCATATATTTT
-,TRBJ2-1,TRBD1,TRBV6-5,CASRGQGGLDEQFF,TGTGCCAGCAGAGGACAGGGCGGCCTCGATGAGCAGTTCTTC
-,TRBJ2-1,TRBD2,TRBV6-2/TRBV6-3,CASTYAGVNNNEQFF,TGTGCCAGCACTTACGCGGGGGTCAATAACAATGAGCAGTTCTTC
-,TRBJ2-5,-,TRBV4-1,CASSQGQGVWETQYF,TGCGCCAGCAGCCAAGGGCAGGGTGTTTGGGAGACCCAGTACTTC
-,TRBJ2-2,TRBD1,TRBV19,CASSPGQGVVGELFF,TGTGCCAGTAGTCCAGGGCAGGGGGTGGTCGGGGAGCTGTTTTTT
-,TRBJ1-6,-,TRBV6-6,CASRVRLGDSPLHF,TGTGCCAGCAGGGTCAGGCTCGGGGATTCACCCCTCCACTTT
-,TRBJ2-7,TRBD2,TRBV7-2,CASSLGPGTSGRAVGQYF,TGTGCCAGCAGCTTAGGCCCGGGGACTAGCGGGAGGGCCGTAGGGCAGTACTTC
-,TRBJ2-3,-,TRBV6-2/TRBV6-3,CASSYSIAGVVTDTQYF,TGTGCCAGCAGTTACTCGATAGCCGGGGTCGTCACAGATACGCAGTATTTT
-,TRBJ2-1,TRBD1,TRBV6-6,CASSIQGIALGNEQFF,TGTGCCAGCAGCATACAGGGGATAGCCTTGGGCAATGAGCAGTTCTTC
-,TRBJ2-4,TRBD1,TRBV29-1,CSVEGSRDRGKNIQYF,TGCAGCGTTGAAGGGTCCCGGGACAGGGGCAAAAACATTCAGTACTTC
-,TRBJ1-5,TRBD1,TRBV7-8,CASSLNGQGNNQPQHF,TGTGCCAGCAGCCTAAACGGACAGGGGAACAATCAGCCCCAGCATTTT
-,TRBJ1-2,-,TRBV19,CASSPPGLRGDYTF,TGTGCCAGTAGTCCCCCCGGCCTACGAGGTGACTACACCTTC
-,TRBJ1-3,-,TRBV27,CASSFNPKGNTIYF,TGTGCCAGCAGTTTTAACCCGAAAGGAAACACCATATATTTT
-,TRBJ2-1,-,TRBV7-2,CASSPLPRDPRNEQFF,TGTGCCAGCAGCCCGCTCCCGCGGGACCCTCGAAATGAGCAGTTCTTC
-,TRBJ1-2,TRBD1,TRBV7-2,CASSNPTGTGAHGYTF,TGTGCCAGCAGCAACCCGACCGGGACAGGGGCCCATGGCTACACCTTC
-,TRBJ2-1,-,TRBV27,CASSLESSYNEQFF,TGTGCCAGCAGTTTAGAGAGCTCCTACAATGAGCAGTTCTTC